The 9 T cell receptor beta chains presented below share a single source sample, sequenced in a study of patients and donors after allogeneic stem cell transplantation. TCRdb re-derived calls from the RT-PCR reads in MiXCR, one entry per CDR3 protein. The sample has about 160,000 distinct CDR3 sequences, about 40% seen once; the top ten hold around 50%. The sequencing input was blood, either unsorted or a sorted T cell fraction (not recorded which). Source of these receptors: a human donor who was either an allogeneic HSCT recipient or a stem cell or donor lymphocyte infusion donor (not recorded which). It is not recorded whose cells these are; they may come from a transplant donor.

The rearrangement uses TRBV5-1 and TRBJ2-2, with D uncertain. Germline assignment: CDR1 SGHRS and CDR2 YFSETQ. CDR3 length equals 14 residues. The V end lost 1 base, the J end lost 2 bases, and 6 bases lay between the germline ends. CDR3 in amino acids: CASSLWGNTGELFF. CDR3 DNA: TGCGCCAGCAGCTTGTGGGGTAACACCGGGGAGCTGTTTTTT.

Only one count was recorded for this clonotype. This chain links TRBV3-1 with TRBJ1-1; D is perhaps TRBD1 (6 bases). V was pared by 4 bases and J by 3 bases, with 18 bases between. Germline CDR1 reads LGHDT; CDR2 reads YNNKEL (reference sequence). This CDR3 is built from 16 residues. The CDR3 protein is CASSPINRVSYTEAFF. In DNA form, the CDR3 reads TGTGCCAGCAGCCCGATCAACAGGGTTTCGTACACTGAAGCTTTCTTT.

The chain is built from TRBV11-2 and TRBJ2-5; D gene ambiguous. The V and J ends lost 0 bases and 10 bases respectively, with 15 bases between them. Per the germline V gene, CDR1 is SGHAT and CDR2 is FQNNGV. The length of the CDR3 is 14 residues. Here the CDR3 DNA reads TGTGCCAGCAGCTTAGATCGGCTCGACTGGGGCCAGTACTTC. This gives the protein CASSLDRLDWGQYF.

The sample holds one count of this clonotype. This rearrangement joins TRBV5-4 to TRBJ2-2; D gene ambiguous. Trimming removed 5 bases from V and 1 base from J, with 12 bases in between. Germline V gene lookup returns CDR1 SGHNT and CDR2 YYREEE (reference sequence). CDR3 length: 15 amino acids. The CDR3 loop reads CASRTVNGNTGELFF. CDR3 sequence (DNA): TGTGCCAGCAGAACGGTTAACGGGAACACCGGGGAGCTGTTTTTT. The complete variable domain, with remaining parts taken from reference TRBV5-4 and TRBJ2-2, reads ETGVTQSPTHLIKTRGQQVTLRCSSQSGHNTVSWYQQALGQGPQFIFQYYREEENGRGNFPPRFSGLQFPNYSSELNVNALELDDSALYLCASRTVNGNTGELFFGEGSRLTVL.

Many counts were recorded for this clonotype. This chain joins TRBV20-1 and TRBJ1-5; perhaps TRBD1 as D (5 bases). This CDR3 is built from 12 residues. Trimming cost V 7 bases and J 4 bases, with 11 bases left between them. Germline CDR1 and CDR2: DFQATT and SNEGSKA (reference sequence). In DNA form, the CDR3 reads TGCAGTGTACGGAGGGGAAATCAGCCCCAGCATTTT. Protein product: CSVRRGNQPQHF.

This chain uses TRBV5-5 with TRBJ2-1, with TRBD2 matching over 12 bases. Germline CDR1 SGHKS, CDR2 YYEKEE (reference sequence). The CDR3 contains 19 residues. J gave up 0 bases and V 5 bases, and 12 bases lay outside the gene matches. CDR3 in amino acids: CASRQRLAGAVVSYNEQFF. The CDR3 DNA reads TGTGCCAGCAGACAGAGACTAGCGGGGGCCGTGGTCTCCTACAATGAGCAGTTCTTC. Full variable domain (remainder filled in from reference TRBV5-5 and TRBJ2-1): DAGVTQSPTHLIKTRGQQVTLRCSPISGHKSVSWYQQVLGQGPQFIFQYYEKEERGRGNFPDRFSARQFPNYSSELNVNALLLGDSALYLCASRQRLAGAVVSYNEQFFGPGTRLTVL.

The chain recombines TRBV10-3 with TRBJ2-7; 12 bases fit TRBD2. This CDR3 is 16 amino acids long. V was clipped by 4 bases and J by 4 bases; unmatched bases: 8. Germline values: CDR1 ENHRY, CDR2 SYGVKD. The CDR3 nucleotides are TGTGCCATCAGTGCTAGGACTAGCGGGGAGGCTTACGAGCAGTACTTC. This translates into CAISARTSGEAYEQYF.

This CDR3 is CASSVDRAIPDNEQFF. For the CDR3, the DNA is TGTGCCAGCAGCGTGGACAGAGCGATTCCCGACAATGAGCAGTTCTTC. V is TRBV9 and J is TRBJ2-1; maybe TRBD1 (6 bases). Germline V gives CDR1 SGDLS, CDR2 YYNGEE. The CDR3 runs to 16 residues. V shed 2 bases and J shed 5 bases, with 17 bases lying between them.

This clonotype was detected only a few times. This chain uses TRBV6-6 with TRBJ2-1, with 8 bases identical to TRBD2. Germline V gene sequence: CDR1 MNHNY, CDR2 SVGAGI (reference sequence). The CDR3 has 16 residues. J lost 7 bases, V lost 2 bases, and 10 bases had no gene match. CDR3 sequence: CASSYRAGLGFNEQFF. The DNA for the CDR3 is TGTGCCAGCAGTTACCGAGCGGGACTAGGGTTTAATGAGCAGTTCTTC.